Below, 5 T cell receptor beta chains from the same sample are listed, as sequenced in a study of identical twins. TCRdb passed the 5' RACE reads through MiXCR, listing each CDR3 protein once. The repertoire has 350,000 to 450,000 distinct CDR3 sequences, approximately 18% of them found once; the top ten carry approximately 12%. The material sequenced was naive T cells sorted from blood. The source of these receptors is a man between 50 and 59 years old in good health.

V is TRBV20-1 and J is TRBJ2-5, with unresolved D. Germline CDR1 DFQATT, CDR2 SNEGSKA (reference sequence). V was clipped by 8 bases and J by 3 bases, with 16 bases between them. The CDR3 spans 13 residues. CDR3 loop: CSTIRAYKETQYF. The CDR3 DNA sequence: TGCAGTACCATCCGGGCCTACAAAGAGACCCAGTACTTC.

This clonotype was found many times. J is TRBJ2-1 and V is TRBV10-3; 16 bases match TRBD2. The CDR3 loop spans 16 amino acids. From germline, CDR1 is ENHRY and CDR2 SYGVKD. V trimming: 7 bases; J trimming: 4 bases; junction bases outside the gene matches: 4. The CDR3 DNA reads as TGTGCCATCACCGGGACTAGCGGGAGGGATTACAATGAGCAGTTCTTC. Its protein is CAITGTSGRDYNEQFF.

This rearrangement joins TRBV20-1 to TRBJ2-3; D unresolved. The CDR3 has 14 amino acids. Trimming took off 2 bases at V and 4 bases at J, with 13 bases between the two ends. CDR1 is DFQATT, CDR2 SNEGSKA, per germline (reference sequence). The CDR3 nucleotides read TGCAGTGCTAGAAAGCTGGCATCGCCAGATACGCAGTATTTT. Residues: CSARKLASPDTQYF.

The chain carries TRBV6-5 and TRBJ1-5, with D perhaps TRBD1 (6 bases). Trimming stripped 0 bases from V and 7 bases from J, with 13 bases between. The CDR3 spans 15 residues. The germline V gene has CDR1 MNHEY and CDR2 SVGAGI. The CDR3 reads CASSYSGTGTQPQHF. The CDR3 DNA follows: TGTGCCAGCAGTTACTCTGGCACAGGGACCCAGCCCCAGCATTTT.

This clonotype was seen only once. Being one base from a much bigger clone, this may be a read error. V usage is TRBV5-1 and J usage is TRBJ2-1, with D possibly being TRBD1 or TRBD2 (6 bases each). Germline CDR1 SGHRS, CDR2 YFSETQ. The CDR3 consists of 15 residues. This CDR3 is CASSLLGGSYNERFF. CDR3 nucleotides: TGCGCCAGCAGCTTGCTGGGGGGCTCCTACAATGAGCGGTTCTTC.